This entry is about one T cell receptor (beta chain). No cognate antigen has been identified for it. One base away there is no much larger clone; base qualities are not given. Donors were healthy HIV-negative adults with no recently reported acute infections or vaccinations. Every donor was a Caucasian adult living in Nashville, Tennessee, USA. For unsorted samples, 96 million or so PBMCs were counted, and genomic DNA was extracted using the QIAamp DNA Blood Mini kit. After blood collection by leukapheresis, PBMCs were isolated using Ficoll-Histopaque density gradient centrifugation and then cryopreserved in the vapor phase of liquid nitrogen. Germline trimming amounts to 1 base on V and 8 bases on J, with 3 as the count of junction bases outside the gene matches. The germline V gene encodes CDR1 SGHNT and CDR2 YENEEA. The CDR3 runs 15 residues from the cysteine to the phenylalanine. The CDR3 DNA has 45 bases and is translated from base 1.

Using the deep immunoSEQ assay, multiplex PCR amplified TCR CDR3 regions from genomic DNA. Extracted genomic DNA from each cell subset was distributed evenly across all wells of several immunoSEQ 96-well plates, and each plate was treated as a replicate. For unsorted PBMC, approximately 290 ng genomic DNA, equal to tens of thousands of T cell genomes, was loaded into each replicate PCR. Ten immunoSEQ deep assay plates were used to sequence the unsorted PBMC genomic DNA. Purified libraries were measured with a Qubit 3.0 fluorometer, size-checked on a Bioanalyzer 2100, and measured again with the KAPA Library Quantification kit. Each immunoSEQ 96-well plate was sequenced on its own single-read 150-cycle Illumina NextSeq 550 flow cell. Per the original workflow: The immunoSEQ output contained only junctional sequences without quality scores, so filtering could not match that applied to full-length reads. Sequences were annotated with PyIR, a Python wrapper for IgBLAST v1.9, and V/J genes and CDR3 were assigned using IMGT germline references. Reads were filtered out if the reads had weak V/J assignments (E-value above 1e-6), no CDR3, stop codons, out-of-frame junctions, or ambiguous translated residues. V3J clonotypes were defined as sequences sharing an identical inferred V gene, J gene, and CDR3 amino acid sequence. Percentage overlap between repertoires was computed as shared unique clonotypes divided by the size of the smaller repertoire. Richness of each repertoire was evaluated using RTK rarefaction, the Chao1 estimator, and Recon v2.1 estimates of unobserved clonotypes. TCRdb re-hosts the immuneACCESS table, in-frame sequences only. Its copies lack some clones; in the studies checked, an unresolved V gene accounts for under half of them, and the cause for the rest is not known. The V and J calls and clone size come from that table; D and trimming were worked out from the DNA. The sample contains about 530,000 clones, roughly 79% of them found a single time. In total, the top ten clones hold under 15% of the sample.

The data derive from a study of shared clonotypes between healthy human individuals (dated by TCRdb to 2020 to 2022). Regarding the complete study: The cohort comprised a couple of women and a few men aged 18 to 49 years. Blood TCR repertoires of a handful of healthy adults were deeply sequenced to estimate repertoire size and the extent of clonotype sharing between individuals. Different laboratories and diverse techniques were used to prepare libraries and sequence TCR repertoires, to increase sequencing depth and limit assay-specific biases. Per donor, leukapheresis produced somewhere between about 0.8 and 9 billion PBMCs. Beyond this particular receptor, the publication reports: Because the study included a small number of donors, the genetic and exposure-history diversity represented was limited. Based on pairwise subsampling, the degree of clonotype sharing among donors was expected to be affected by sequencing depth. Sampling was restricted to blood, and TCR repertoires in tissues likely differ from the TCR repertoires found in blood.

The chain uses TRBV11-3 and TRBJ2-1, with 12 bases in between that match TRBD1. What was sequenced was PBMCs. The TCR sequence derives from a woman aged 35 to 49 in good health. Some clones in this sample may be carry-over from other donors' samples. The CDR3 region reads CASSLGDRGRYEQFF. The bases are TGTGCCAGCAGCTTAGGGGACAGGGGGCGTTATGAGCAGTTCTTC.